This paragraph reports one TCR beta chain. From the RT-PCR reads, TCRdb called clonotypes with MiXCR, one entry per CDR3 protein. Found here are about 170,000 distinct CDR3 sequences, about an eighth of them singletons; the top ten hold 25% to 30%. The data derive from a study of response to subunit inactivated influenza vaccine. The sample was also reused in another study, on T cells expressing NK-cell markers. Per that study: With UMIs, 5'RACE template switching was used to make TCR beta cDNA. Each of a handful of donors carried dominant NKG2C+ clonotypes accounting for about 1.0-7.0% of CD8+ T cells. In several donors, these clonotypes also led the CD3+CD56-NKG2C+ fraction.

Source: CD8+ T cells sorted from PBMCs, taken roughly 13 days after vaccination. The sequence was collected from a man over 45 who received an inactivated influenza vaccine.

CDR3 residues: CASTSGTSGYNEQFF. CDR3 in DNA: TGTGCCAGCACCTCGGGGACTAGCGGCTACAATGAGCAGTTCTTC. This chain connects TRBV27 to TRBJ2-1; 11 nucleotides align to TRBD2. This CDR3 region has 15 residues. V shed 7 bases, J shed 3 bases, and the junction held 5 bases outside the gene matches. Germline assignment: CDR1 MNHEY and CDR2 SMNVEV (reference sequence).